The sequence of this TCR beta chain was determined in a study of T-cell reconstitution after alpha-beta-depleted transplantation in children. The junction had 7 bases not matched to a gene; V was cut back by 7 bases and J by 4 bases. The CDR3 is 14 amino acids. Germline CDR1 SGHRS, CDR2 YFSETQ. Unique molecular identifiers tagged the TCRbeta library. TCRdb passed the PCR reads through MiXCR, listing each CDR3 protein once. The sample consists of 70,000 to 95,000 distinct CDR3 sequences, 12% of them appearing once. The source material was PBMCs from the stem cell graft donor, sampled from the stem cell graft. This chain uses TRBV5-1 with TRBJ2-3, with 9 positions matching TRBD1. The source is a human donor who donated a stem cell graft to a child with inherited bone marrow failure. The CDR3 spells CASRRDRVADTQYF. CDR3 coding DNA: TGCGCCAGCCGGAGGGACAGGGTCGCAGATACGCAGTATTTT.